This TCR beta chain was captured in a study of response to subunit inactivated influenza vaccine. Study results and limitations: Authors suggested that a seasonal influenza vaccination recruits few new T cells each time.

This clonotype was seen only a few times. Its target is not known. From the RT-PCR reads, TCRdb called clonotypes with MiXCR, one entry per CDR3 protein. The sample yields hundreds of thousands of distinct CDR3 sequences, roughly 13% seen once. Germline lookup yields CDR1 SGHTA and CDR2 FQGNSA. Trimming stripped 1 base from V and 4 bases from J, with 11 bases between. This CDR3 contains 16 residues. The chain combines TRBV7-2 with TRBJ2-6; D gene ambiguous. The sequence was collected from a man aged 50 to 59 who received an inactivated influenza vaccine. The sequences come from PBMCs from blood, collected 45 days after vaccination. Here the CDR3 reads CASSLGPGRGANVLTF. The CDR3 nucleotides read TGTGCCAGCAGCTTAGGTCCGGGCCGGGGGGCCAACGTCCTGACTTTC.